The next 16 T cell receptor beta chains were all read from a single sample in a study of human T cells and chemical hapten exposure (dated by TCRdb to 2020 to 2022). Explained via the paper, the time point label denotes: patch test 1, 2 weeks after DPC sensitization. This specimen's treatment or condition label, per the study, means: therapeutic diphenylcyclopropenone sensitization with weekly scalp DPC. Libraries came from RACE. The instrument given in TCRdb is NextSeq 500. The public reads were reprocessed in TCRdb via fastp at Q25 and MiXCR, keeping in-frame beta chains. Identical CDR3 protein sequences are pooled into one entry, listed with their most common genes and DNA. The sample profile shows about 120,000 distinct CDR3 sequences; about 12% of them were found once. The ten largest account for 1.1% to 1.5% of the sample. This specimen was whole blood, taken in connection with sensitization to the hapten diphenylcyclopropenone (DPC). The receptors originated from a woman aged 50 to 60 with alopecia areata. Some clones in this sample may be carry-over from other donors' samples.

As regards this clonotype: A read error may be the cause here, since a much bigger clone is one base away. Here the CDR3 DNA reads TGTGCCAGCAGCCCCGGAGAGGGGGTCTCCTACGAGCAGTACTTC. Translated, it gives CASSPGEGVSYEQYF. V gene TRBV5-4 combines with J gene TRBJ2-7, with TRBD1 as a possible D gene (6 bases). In germline, CDR1 is SGHNT, CDR2 YYREEE (reference sequence). The CDR3 has 15 residues. Trimming removed 4 bases at V and 0 bases at J, with 14 bases between.

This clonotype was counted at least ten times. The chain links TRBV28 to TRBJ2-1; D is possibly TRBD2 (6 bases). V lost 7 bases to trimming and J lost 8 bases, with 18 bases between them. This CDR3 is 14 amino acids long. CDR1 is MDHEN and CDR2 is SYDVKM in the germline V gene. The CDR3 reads CASTPHGGDHEQFF. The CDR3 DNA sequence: TGTGCCAGCACCCCTCACGGGGGAGACCATGAGCAGTTCTTC.

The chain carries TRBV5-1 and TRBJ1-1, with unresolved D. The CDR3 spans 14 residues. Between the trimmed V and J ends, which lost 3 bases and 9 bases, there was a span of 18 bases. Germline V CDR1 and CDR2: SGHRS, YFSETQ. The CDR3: CASSSGDLSGKAFF. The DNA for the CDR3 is TGCGCCAGCAGCTCAGGTGATTTATCTGGGAAAGCTTTCTTT. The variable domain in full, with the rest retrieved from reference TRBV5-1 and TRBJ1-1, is KAGVTQTPRYLIKTRGQQVTLSCSPISGHRSVSWYQQTPGQGLQFLFEYFSETQRNKGNFPGRFSGRQFSNSRSEMNVSTLELGDSALYLCASSSGDLSGKAFFGQGTRLTVV.

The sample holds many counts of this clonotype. CDR3 in DNA: TGTGCTCCCTCAACGGGGACCCCCTACGAGCAGTACTTC. Amino acid sequence: CAPSTGTPYEQYF. The chain is built from TRBV21-1 and TRBJ2-7; no DNA check was done on the table's D call, TRBD1. TRBV21-1 is described as a pseudogene. The CDR3 contains 13 residues.

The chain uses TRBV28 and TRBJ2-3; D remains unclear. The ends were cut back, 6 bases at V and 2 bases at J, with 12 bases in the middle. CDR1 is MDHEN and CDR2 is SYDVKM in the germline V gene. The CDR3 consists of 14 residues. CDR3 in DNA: TGTGCCAGCAGCTCCCCCAGATCCACAGATACGCAGTATTTT. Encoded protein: CASSSPRSTDTQYF.

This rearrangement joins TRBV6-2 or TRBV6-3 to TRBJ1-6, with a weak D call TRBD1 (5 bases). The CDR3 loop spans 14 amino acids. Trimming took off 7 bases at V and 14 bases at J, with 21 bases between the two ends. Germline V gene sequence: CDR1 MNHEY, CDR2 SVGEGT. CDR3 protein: CASTYDGGGRALHF. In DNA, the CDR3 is TGTGCCAGCACCTACGACGGGGGAGGACGGGCCCTCCACTTT.

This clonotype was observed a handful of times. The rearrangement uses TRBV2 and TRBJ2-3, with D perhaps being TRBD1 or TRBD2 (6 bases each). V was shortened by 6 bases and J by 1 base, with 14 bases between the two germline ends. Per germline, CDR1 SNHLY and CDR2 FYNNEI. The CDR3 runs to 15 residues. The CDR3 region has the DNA TGTGCCAGCAGACGAGGGGGGCGGGGCACAGATACGCAGTATTTT. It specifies CASRRGGRGTDTQYF.

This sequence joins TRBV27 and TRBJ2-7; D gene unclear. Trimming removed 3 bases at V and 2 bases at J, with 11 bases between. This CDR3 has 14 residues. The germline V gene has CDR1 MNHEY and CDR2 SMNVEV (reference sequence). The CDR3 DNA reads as TGTGCCAGCAGTTTGGTTGGGGTCCCCTACGAGCAGTACTTC. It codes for CASSLVGVPYEQYF.

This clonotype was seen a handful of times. For the CDR3, the DNA is TGTGCCAGCAGCTTGGCCCTCCAGAATGAGCAGTTCTTC. Protein product: CASSLALQNEQFF. The chain combines TRBV5-4 with TRBJ2-1; D is undetermined. Per the germline V gene, CDR1 is SGHNT and CDR2 is YYREEE (reference sequence). This CDR3 region has 13 residues. Trimming took 0 bases from V and 7 from J, leaving 8 bases between them.

CDR3 amino acids: CASSSQGYTGELFF. The CDR3 DNA sequence: TGTGCCAGCAGCTCGCAGGGATACACCGGGGAGCTGTTTTTT. The chain recombines TRBV7-6 with TRBJ2-2; possible D gene TRBD1, 5 bases. V lost 4 bases and J lost 3, with 9 bases in between. The germline V gene has CDR1 SGHVS and CDR2 FNYEAQ. The length of the CDR3 is 14 residues. The variable domain in full, completed from reference TRBV7-6 and TRBJ2-2, reads GAGVSQSPRYKVTKRGQDVALRCDPISGHVSLYWYRQALGQGPEFLTYFNYEAQQDKSGLPNDRFSAERPEGSISTLTIQRTEQRDSAMYRCASSSQGYTGELFFGEGSRLTVL.

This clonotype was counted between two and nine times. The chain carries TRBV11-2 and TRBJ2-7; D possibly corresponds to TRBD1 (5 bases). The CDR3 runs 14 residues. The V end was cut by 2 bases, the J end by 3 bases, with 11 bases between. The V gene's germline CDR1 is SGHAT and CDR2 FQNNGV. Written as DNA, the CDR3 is TGTGCCAGCAGCTTACTGGACACCGACTACGAGCAGTACTTC. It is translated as CASSLLDTDYEQYF. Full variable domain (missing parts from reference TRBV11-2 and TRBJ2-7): EAGVAQSPRYKIIEKRQSVAFWCNPISGHATLYWYQQILGQGPKLLIQFQNNGVVDDSQLPKDRFSAERLKGVDSTLKIQPAKLEDSAVYLCASSLLDTDYEQYFGPGTRLTVT.

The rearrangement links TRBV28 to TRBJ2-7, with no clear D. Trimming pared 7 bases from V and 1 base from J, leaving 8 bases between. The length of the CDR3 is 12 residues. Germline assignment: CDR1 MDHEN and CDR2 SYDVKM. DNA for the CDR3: TGTGCCAGCAACGGGCCATCCTACGAGCAGTACTTC. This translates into CASNGPSYEQYF.

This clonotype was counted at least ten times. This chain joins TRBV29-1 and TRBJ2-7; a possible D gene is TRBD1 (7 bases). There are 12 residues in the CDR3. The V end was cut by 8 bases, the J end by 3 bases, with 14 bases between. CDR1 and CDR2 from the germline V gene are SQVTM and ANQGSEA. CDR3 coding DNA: TGCAGCATCCGACAGGGAGGCTACGAGCAGTACTTC. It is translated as CSIRQGGYEQYF.

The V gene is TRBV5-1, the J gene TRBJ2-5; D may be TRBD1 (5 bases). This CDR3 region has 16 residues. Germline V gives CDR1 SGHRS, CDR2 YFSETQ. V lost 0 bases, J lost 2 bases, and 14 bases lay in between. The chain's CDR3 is CASSLGQGVQQETQYF. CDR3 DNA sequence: TGCGCCAGCAGCTTGGGGCAAGGGGTTCAACAAGAGACCCAGTACTTC.

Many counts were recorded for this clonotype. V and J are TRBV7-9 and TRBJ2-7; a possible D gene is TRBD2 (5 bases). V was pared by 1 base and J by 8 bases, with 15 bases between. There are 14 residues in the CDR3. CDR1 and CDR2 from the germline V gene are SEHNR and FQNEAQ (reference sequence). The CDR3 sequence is CASSLDLAPTKQYF. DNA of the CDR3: TGTGCCAGCAGCTTAGACCTAGCCCCTACGAAGCAGTACTTC.

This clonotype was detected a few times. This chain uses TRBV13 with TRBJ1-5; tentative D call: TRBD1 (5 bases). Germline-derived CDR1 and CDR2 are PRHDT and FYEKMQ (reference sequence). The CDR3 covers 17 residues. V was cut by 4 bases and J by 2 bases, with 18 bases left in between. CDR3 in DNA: TGTGCCAGCAGCTCGGGCCAGGGTGGAGTGGGCAATCAGCCCCAGCATTTT. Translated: CASSSGQGGVGNQPQHF.